These 28 T cell receptor beta chains were sequenced from one sample in a study of blood T cell repertoires in COVID-19. TCRdb's copy holds only in-frame clones and misses some; the assay was immunoSEQ multiplex PCR. The table lists approximately 180,000 clones, 75% to 80% of them singletons. Sequencing was carried out using peripheral blood. Receptor source: a woman in her seventies with acute or convalescent COVID-19.

This clone has just one count. The chain combines TRBV5-1 with TRBJ1-2; D is ambiguous. This CDR3 is 16 amino acids long. Germline CDR1 is SGHRS and CDR2 is YFSETQ. Trimming took 0 bases from V and 0 from J, leaving 12 bases between them. The CDR3 spells CASSLALGVANYGYTF. As DNA, the CDR3 is TGCGCCAGCAGCTTGGCTCTCGGAGTAGCTAACTATGGCTACACCTTC.

This clone was seen a single time. This sequence joins TRBV7-2 and TRBJ1-4, with 8 bases identical to TRBD1. The CDR3 covers 14 residues. V gave up 2 bases and J gave up 8 bases; unmatched junction bases: 4. Germline V gene sequence: CDR1 SGHTA, CDR2 FQGNSA. CDR3 nucleotides: TGTGCCAGCAGCTTATCAGGGGGCTGGGAAAAACTGTTTTTT. Translating it yields CASSLSGGWEKLFF.

This chain uses TRBV4-1 with TRBJ1-2, with a possible D match to TRBD1 (5 bases). This CDR3 has 16 residues. The germline gives CDR1 MGHRA, CDR2 YSYEKL. The V gene lost 0 bases and the J gene lost 6 bases, with 17 bases spanning the gap. CDR3 sequence: CASSQDGAGSWNGYTF. CDR3 nucleotide sequence: TGCGCCAGCAGCCAAGACGGCGCAGGGTCTTGGAATGGCTACACCTTC.

The V and J genes are TRBV10-2 and TRBJ2-1; 10 bases are shared with TRBD1. There are 13 residues in the CDR3. Germline V gene lookup returns CDR1 WSHSY and CDR2 SAAADI. V was clipped by 8 bases and J by 6 bases; unmatched bases: 4. The DNA for the CDR3 is TGCGCCAGCCGGGACAGGGGTCCCAATGAGCAGTTCTTC. This sequence encodes CASRDRGPNEQFF.

The chain employs TRBV19 and TRBJ1-6; possibly TRBD1 for D (5 bases). The V gene lost 0 bases and the J gene lost 6 bases, with 12 bases spanning the gap. The germline V gene has CDR1 LNHDA and CDR2 SQIVND (reference sequence). This CDR3 contains 16 residues. The CDR3 sequence: CASSIETGRPNSPLHF. The CDR3 nucleotides are TGTGCCAGTAGTATAGAAACAGGCCGGCCTAATTCACCCCTCCACTTT.

The V call is TRBV19, the J call TRBJ2-1; 7 bases line up with TRBD2. Germline V gene lookup returns CDR1 LNHDA and CDR2 SQIVND (reference sequence). V trimming: 10 bases; J trimming: 4 bases; junction bases outside the gene matches: 10. There are 14 residues in the CDR3. The CDR3 spells CATQRDGPYNEQFF. The CDR3 nucleotides read TGTGCCACTCAGCGGGACGGACCATACAATGAGCAGTTCTTC. Using reference TRBV19 and TRBJ2-1 for the parts outside the CDR3, the full variable domain is DGGITQSPKYLFRKEGQNVTLSCEQNLNHDAMYWYRQDPGQGLRLIYYSQIVNDFQKGDIAEGYSVSREKKESFPLTVTSAQKNPTAFYLCATQRDGPYNEQFFGPGTRLTVL.

The V and J genes are TRBV19 and TRBJ1-4; D is possibly TRBD1 (5 bases). CDR1 LNHDA and CDR2 SQIVND come from the germline V gene (reference sequence). V was clipped by 7 bases and J by 4 bases, with 13 bases between them. CDR3 length: 14 residues. CDR3 DNA sequence: TGTGCCAGTACCTACGACAGTCTTAATGAAAAACTGTTTTTT. Protein: CASTYDSLNEKLFF.

This chain joins TRBV6-1 and TRBJ2-1, with TRBD2 matching 7 bases. The germline V gene encodes CDR1 MNHNS and CDR2 SASEGT. V was pared by 1 base and J by 6 bases, with 6 bases of the junction left unmatched. This CDR3 has 15 amino acids. As DNA, the CDR3 is TGTGCCAGCAGTGAAGAGGGAGGGGTGGTCAATGAGCAGTTCTTC. The encoded protein is CASSEEGGVVNEQFF.

This clone came up many times. V usage is TRBV6-5 and J usage is TRBJ2-5; TRBD2 matches 7 bases. V shed 6 bases and J 5 bases; nucleotides not matched to a gene: 6. This CDR3 region has 13 residues. Germline CDR1 MNHEY, CDR2 SVGAGI. CDR3: CASRGGNWETQYF. DNA of the CDR3: TGTGCCAGCAGGGGGGGGAATTGGGAGACCCAGTACTTC.

J is TRBJ1-5 and V is TRBV5-8; D call uncertain. This CDR3 has 14 residues. Germline-derived CDR1 and CDR2 are SGHTS and YDEGEE. The V end was cut by 5 bases, the J end by 6 bases, with 15 bases between. CDR3 sequence: CASSHREMSQPQHF. The CDR3 region has the DNA TGTGCCAGCAGTCATCGGGAAATGAGTCAGCCCCAGCATTTT.

CDR3 loop: CASSLGTGETQYF. As DNA, the CDR3 is TGTGCCAGCTCACTAGGGACTGGAGAGACCCAGTACTTC. The V gene is TRBV18, the J gene TRBJ2-5; perhaps TRBD2 as D (6 bases). Per germline, CDR1 KGHSH and CDR2 LQKENI. The V end lost 4 bases, the J end lost 4 bases, and 10 bases lay between the germline ends. The CDR3 sequence is 13 residues long.

The rearrangement links TRBV3-1 (or the pseudogene TRBV3-2) to TRBJ1-3; a weak D match, TRBD1 (5 bases). CDR3 length equals 18 residues. Germline values: CDR1 LGHDT, CDR2 YNNKEL (reference sequence). Trimming removed 0 bases from V and 4 bases from J, with 19 bases in between. The CDR3 DNA reads as TGTGCCAGCAGCCAAGACCCCCCCGGGACCGCGGGAGGAAACACCATATATTTT. Translating gives CASSQDPPGTAGGNTIYF.

This clone has just one count. The chain recombines TRBV5-4 with TRBJ2-7, with D maybe TRBD2 (5 bases). Trimming removed 1 base from V and 2 bases from J, with 7 bases in between. Germline V lookup: CDR1 SGHNT, CDR2 YYREEE (reference sequence). The length of the CDR3 is 13 residues. The CDR3 region has the DNA TGTGCCAGCAGCTTGACGGGGACCTACGAGCAGTACTTC. Its protein is CASSLTGTYEQYF.

This clone has more than one count but fewer than ten. The chain carries TRBV10-3 and TRBJ2-5; 7 nucleotides line up with TRBD1. The length of the CDR3 is 15 residues. The junction had 6 bases not matched to a gene; V was cut back by 3 bases and J by 2 bases. The V gene's germline CDR1 is ENHRY and CDR2 SYGVKD. CDR3 DNA: TGTGCCATCAGTGAAGGACAGGCGAAACAAGAGACCCAGTACTTC. Its translation: CAISEGQAKQETQYF.

A few counts support this clone. V usage is TRBV7-2 and J usage is TRBJ2-3, with no clear D. With 4 bases removed from V and 3 bases from J, the gap between germline ends came to 8 bases. Germline V lookup: CDR1 SGHTA, CDR2 FQGNSA. CDR3 size: 13 residues. CDR3 coding DNA: TGTGCCAGCAGCTATGTCCTGACAGATACGCAGTATTTT. It specifies CASSYVLTDTQYF.

To note about this clone: At one end the junction does not follow the germline gene, possibly because of a read error. This chain links TRBV6-6 with TRBJ1-2; 7 bases align to TRBD1. Looked up from germline, CDR1 is MNHNY and CDR2 is SVGAGI (reference sequence). The CDR3 totals 13 residues. CDR3 sequence reads: CASNYNRGYGYTF. The CDR3 nucleotides are TGTGCCAGCAATTACAACAGGGGTTATGGCTACACCTTC.

This clone was picked up one time. The V call is TRBV5-6, the J call TRBJ2-1; no clear D gene. Germline CDR1 and CDR2: SGHDT and YYEEEE. Trimming removed 4 bases from V and 9 bases from J, with 14 bases in between. There are 13 residues in the CDR3. The CDR3 loop is CASSLSARFEQFF. CDR3 bases: TGTGCCAGCAGCCTGAGTGCGAGGTTTGAGCAGTTCTTC.

The rearrangement uses TRBV5-1 and TRBJ1-2; tentatively, D is TRBD1 (5 bases). The length of the CDR3 is 17 residues. Trimming shortened V by 5 bases and J by 3 bases, and 23 bases separated the two germline ends. CDR1 and CDR2 (germline): SGHRS, YFSETQ. The CDR3 is CASSDLRGGEGDYGYTF. The CDR3 DNA follows: TGCGCCAGCAGTGATCTTCGTGGAGGGGAGGGCGACTATGGCTACACCTTC.

The rearrangement links TRBV7-9 to TRBJ1-6; no clear D. V was pared by 5 bases and J by 11 bases, with 7 bases between. Germline CDR1 SEHNR, CDR2 FQNEAQ (reference sequence). The length of the CDR3 is 11 residues. This CDR3 reads CASSPIPPLHF. In nucleotides, the CDR3 is TGTGCCAGCAGCCCAATCCCACCCCTCCACTTT.

The chain recombines TRBV7-2 with TRBJ1-2, with TRBD1 identical over 7 bases. V was pared by 8 bases and J by 11 bases, with 20 bases of the junction left unmatched. Germline V gene sequence: CDR1 SGHTA, CDR2 FQGNSA. This CDR3 region has 15 residues. The CDR3 nucleotides are TGTGCCAGCCGACCCAGACAGGGCGGAGGAGTGACTTACACCTTC. This gives the protein CASRPRQGGGVTYTF.

The V call is TRBV9, the J call TRBJ1-2; D gene uncertain. Trimming stripped 4 bases from V and 3 bases from J, with 7 bases between. Germline V lookup: CDR1 SGDLS, CDR2 YYNGEE. There are 12 residues in the CDR3. CDR3 sequence: CASSSQYYGYTF. The CDR3 DNA reads as TGTGCCAGCAGCTCCCAGTACTATGGCTACACCTTC.

The gene calls are TRBV2 and TRBJ2-3; TRBD1 is a possible D gene (6 bases). There are 16 residues in the CDR3. Trimming removed 0 bases at V and 6 bases at J, with 16 bases between. Germline V gene lookup returns CDR1 SNHLY and CDR2 FYNNEI. The CDR3 loop is CASSEAQGSIPDTQYF. CDR3 nucleotide sequence: TGTGCCAGCAGTGAAGCTCAGGGGTCGATACCTGATACGCAGTATTTT.

The chain links TRBV23-1 to TRBJ2-2; 8 nucleotides match TRBD1. TRBV23-1 is given ORF status, its function remaining uncertain. The CDR3 extends over 15 amino acids. Losses at the gene ends were 7 bases for V and 2 bases for J; bases not matched to a gene: 6. The DNA of the CDR3 is TGCGCCAGCACCCGGGACAGGATAAACACCGGGGAGCTGTTTTTT. This encodes CASTRDRINTGELFF.

This chain connects TRBV30 to TRBJ1-5, with TRBD1 matching over 11 bases. The CDR3 totals 15 residues. V shed 0 bases, J shed 6 bases, and the junction held 4 bases outside the gene matches. Looked up from germline, CDR1 is GTSNPN and CDR2 is SVGIG (reference sequence). CDR3 sequence reads: CAWSVLGQGAQPQHF. The CDR3 DNA is TGTGCCTGGAGTGTACTAGGACAGGGGGCTCAGCCCCAGCATTTT.

The chain combines TRBV7-3 with TRBJ2-4; the match to TRBD2 covers 7 bases. Unmatched junction bases numbered 15, after V lost 8 bases and J lost 2 bases. CDR3 size: 17 residues. Germline CDR1 reads SGHTA; CDR2 reads FQGTGA. CDR3 sequence: CASDGDRREITKNIQYF. The CDR3 bases are TGTGCCAGCGATGGGGATCGGCGGGAGATAACCAAAAACATTCAGTACTTC.

The rearrangement links TRBV30 to TRBJ1-5; 9 bases are shared with TRBD1. Unmatched junction bases numbered 4, after V lost 2 bases and J lost 2 bases. Germline CDR1 and CDR2: GTSNPN and SVGIG (reference sequence). There are 15 residues in the CDR3. The CDR3: CAWSWGQGGNQPQHF. The CDR3 DNA reads as TGTGCCTGGAGTTGGGGACAGGGAGGCAATCAGCCCCAGCATTTT.

This clone was observed a few times. The CDR3 is CASSARSTGYDEQYF. DNA for the CDR3: TGTGCCAGCAGTGCCCGATCTACAGGGTACGACGAGCAGTACTTC. The rearrangement uses TRBV27 and TRBJ2-7, with D perhaps matching TRBD1 (6 bases). The V and J ends lost 5 bases and 5 bases respectively, with 19 bases between them. Per germline, CDR1 MNHEY and CDR2 SMNVEV (reference sequence). The CDR3 is 15 residues long.

Only a few counts were recorded for this clone. V and J are TRBV18 and TRBJ1-3; D remains unclear. This CDR3 is 16 amino acids long. Trimming left V 3 bases short and J 0 bases short, with 12 bases between. CDR1 and CDR2 (germline): KGHSH, LQKENI. The CDR3 DNA reads TGTGCCAGCTCACCCGAGGGTAGATACTCTGGAAACACCATATATTTT. Translation gives CASSPEGRYSGNTIYF.